This record looks at one TCR beta chain sequence and its context. This sample is drawn from a study of breast tumors, draining lymph nodes, adjacent tissues. TCRdb re-derived calls from the multiplex PCR reads in MiXCR, one entry per CDR3 protein. The table has about 220,000 distinct CDR3 sequences, under 35% seen once; the top ten hold approximately 4%. The lymph nodes were axillary draining lymph nodes from breast cancer patients. Trimming cost V 4 bases and J 7 bases, with 11 bases left between them. Germline lookup yields CDR1 LNHDA and CDR2 SQIVND (reference sequence). The CDR3 consists of 13 residues.

The TCR sequence derives from a female donor with breast cancer. Some clones in this sample may be carry-over from other donors' samples. The sequenced material came from axillary lymph node tissue. This sequence joins TRBV19 and TRBJ2-1; D possibly corresponds to TRBD1 (6 bases). This CDR3 reads CASSTDRINEQFF. The CDR3 DNA is TGTGCCAGTAGTACCGACAGGATTAATGAGCAGTTCTTC.